This TCR beta chain was found in a study of spatial heterogeneity in lung cancer. Study-level information: An average of more than ten raw reads was observed per unique TCR and UMI combination.

TCRdb used MiXCR to reprocess the 5' RACE reads, holding one entry per CDR3 protein. Among some 38,000 distinct CDR3 sequences, 6.5% to 9.5% were seen once, and the ten largest hold over 25%. Between the trimmed V and J ends, which lost 4 bases and 4 bases, there was a span of 10 bases. Germline V gene data show CDR1 as MNHEY and CDR2 as SVGAGI. The CDR3 is 13 amino acids. This clonotype was observed a handful of times. Time point noted: sample taken at primary tumor resection. The sequenced sample was PBMCs, obtained at surgery. The chain couples TRBV6-5 to TRBJ1-2; D might be TRBD1 (6 bases). The sequence came from a male donor with early-stage non-small cell lung cancer. CDR3 sequence reads: CASSFQGTYGYTF. The CDR3 DNA is TGTGCCAGCAGTTTTCAGGGGACCTATGGCTACACCTTC.